In this sample, the clone carrying this TCR beta chain turned up once. A junction end diverges from the germline sequence, so it may reflect a read error. Sequenced by immunoSEQ multiplex PCR; TCRdb stores in-frame clones only, minus some. The sample has nearly 300,000 clones; around nine tenths are singletons. The data derive from a study of blood T cell repertoires in COVID-19. On the study more broadly: Spain, Italy and the United States supplied samples that represented acute and convalescent COVID-19.

This CDR3 contains 11 residues. Germline V gene lookup returns CDR1 SEHNR and CDR2 FQNEAQ (reference sequence). The sequenced material came from PBMCs or T cells enriched from blood (not recorded which). The TCR comes from a woman between 50 and 59 years old who had been exposed to COVID-19. The gene calls are TRBV7-9 and TRBJ2-6; tentatively, D is TRBD1 (6 bases). The CDR3: CASSLGHGRAF. CDR3 nucleotide sequence: TGTGCCAGCAGCCTGGGACATGGACGGGCTTTC.